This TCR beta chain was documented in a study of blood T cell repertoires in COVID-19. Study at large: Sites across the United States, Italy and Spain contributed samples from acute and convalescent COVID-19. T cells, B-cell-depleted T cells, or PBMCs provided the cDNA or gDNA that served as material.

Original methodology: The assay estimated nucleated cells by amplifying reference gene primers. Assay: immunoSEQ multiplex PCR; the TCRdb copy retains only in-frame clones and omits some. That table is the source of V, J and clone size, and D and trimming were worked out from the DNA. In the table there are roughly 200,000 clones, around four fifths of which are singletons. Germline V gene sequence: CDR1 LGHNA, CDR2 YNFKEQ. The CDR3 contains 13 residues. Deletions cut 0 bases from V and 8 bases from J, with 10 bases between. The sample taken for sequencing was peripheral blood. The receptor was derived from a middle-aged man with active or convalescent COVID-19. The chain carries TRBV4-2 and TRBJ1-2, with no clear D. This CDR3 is CASSQDHGPGYTF. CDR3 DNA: TGTGCCAGCAGCCAAGATCATGGGCCCGGCTACACCTTC.